The 3 T cell receptor beta chains below come from one sample, sequenced in a study of blood T cell repertoires in COVID-19. The protocol was immunoSEQ multiplex PCR, while the TCRdb copy is restricted to in-frame clones and leaves out a portion. The sample contains approximately 74,000 clones, approximately 90% of which appear only once. Sequencing was carried out using peripheral blood. Receptors were obtained from a woman aged 60 to 75 with active COVID-19.

V and J are TRBV12-2 and TRBJ1-6; the D call in the table, TRBD1, was not verified against the DNA. TRBV12-2 is an annotated pseudogene. CDR3 size: 21 residues. The chain's CDR3 is CASRLVHRTGGPSSYNSPLHF. CDR3 in DNA: TGTGCAAGTCGCTTAGTGCATAGGACAGGGGGACCCAGCTCCTATAATTCACCCCTCCACTTT.

The V and J genes are TRBV19 and TRBJ1-5; D uncertain. Trimming took off 7 bases at V and 4 bases at J, with 14 bases between the two ends. Germline V CDR1 and CDR2: LNHDA, SQIVND (reference sequence). The CDR3 runs 14 residues. The CDR3 sequence is CASKFGVENQPQHF. CDR3 nucleotides: TGTGCCAGTAAGTTCGGGGTGGAAAATCAGCCCCAGCATTTT.

The chain is built from TRBV6-6 and TRBJ1-2; no clear D gene. Germline V gene data show CDR1 as MNHNY and CDR2 as SVGAGI (reference sequence). The V end lost 0 bases, the J end lost 7 bases, and 18 bases lay between the germline ends. The CDR3 has 16 residues. CDR3 sequence: CASSYSVPSAAGGYTF. As DNA, the CDR3 is TGTGCCAGCAGTTACTCCGTTCCCTCGGCGGCGGGTGGCTACACCTTC.